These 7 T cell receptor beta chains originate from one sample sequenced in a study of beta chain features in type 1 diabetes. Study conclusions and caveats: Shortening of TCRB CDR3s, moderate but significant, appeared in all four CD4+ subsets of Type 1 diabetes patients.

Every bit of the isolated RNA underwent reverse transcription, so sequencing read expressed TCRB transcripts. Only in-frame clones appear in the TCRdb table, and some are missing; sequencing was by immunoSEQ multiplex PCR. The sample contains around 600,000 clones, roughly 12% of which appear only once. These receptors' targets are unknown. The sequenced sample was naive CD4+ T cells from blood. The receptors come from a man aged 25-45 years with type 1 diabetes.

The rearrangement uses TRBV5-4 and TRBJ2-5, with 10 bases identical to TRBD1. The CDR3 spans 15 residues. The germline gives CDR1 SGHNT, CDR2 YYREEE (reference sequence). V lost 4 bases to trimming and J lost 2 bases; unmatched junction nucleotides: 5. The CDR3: CASSTTGGTQETQYF. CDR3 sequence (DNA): TGTGCCAGCAGCACGACAGGGGGCACACAAGAGACCCAGTACTTC.

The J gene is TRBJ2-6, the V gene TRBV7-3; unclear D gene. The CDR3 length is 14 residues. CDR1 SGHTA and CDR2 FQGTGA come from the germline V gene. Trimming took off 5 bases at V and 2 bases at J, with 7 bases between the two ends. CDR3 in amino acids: CASSPSTGANVLTF. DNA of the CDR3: TGTGCCAGCAGCCCCTCGACTGGGGCCAACGTCCTGACTTTC. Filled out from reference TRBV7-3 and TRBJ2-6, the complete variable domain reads GAGVSQTPSNKVTEKGKYVELRCDPISGHTALYWYRQSLGQGPEFLIYFQGTGAADDSGLPNDRFFAVRPEGSVSTLKIQRTERGDSAVYLCASSPSTGANVLTFGAGSRLTVL.

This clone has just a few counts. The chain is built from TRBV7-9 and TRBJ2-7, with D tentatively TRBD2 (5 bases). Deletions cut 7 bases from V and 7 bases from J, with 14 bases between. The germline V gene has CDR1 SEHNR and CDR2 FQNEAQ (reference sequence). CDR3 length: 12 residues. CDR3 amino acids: CASNPSGSEQYF. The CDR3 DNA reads TGTGCCAGCAACCCCTCGGGGAGTGAGCAGTACTTC.

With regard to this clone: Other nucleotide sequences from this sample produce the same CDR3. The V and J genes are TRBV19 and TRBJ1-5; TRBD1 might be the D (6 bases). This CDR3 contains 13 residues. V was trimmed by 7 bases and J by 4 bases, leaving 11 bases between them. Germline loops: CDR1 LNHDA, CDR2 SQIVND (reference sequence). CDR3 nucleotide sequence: TGTGCCAGTAATCCCCAGGGGAATCAGCCCCAGCATTTT. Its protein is CASNPQGNQPQHF. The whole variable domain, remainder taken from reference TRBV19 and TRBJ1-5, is DGGITQSPKYLFRKEGQNVTLSCEQNLNHDAMYWYRQDPGQGLRLIYYSQIVNDFQKGDIAEGYSVSREKKESFPLTVTSAQKNPTAFYLCASNPQGNQPQHFGDGTRLSIL.

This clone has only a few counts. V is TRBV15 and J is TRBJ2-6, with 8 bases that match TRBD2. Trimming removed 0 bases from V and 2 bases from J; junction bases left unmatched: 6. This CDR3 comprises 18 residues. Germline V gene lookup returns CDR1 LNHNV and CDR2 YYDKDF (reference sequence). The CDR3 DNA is TGTGCCACCAGCAGAGATGGAATCGGGGGGGCTGGGGCCAACGTCCTGACTTTC. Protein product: CATSRDGIGGAGANVLTF.

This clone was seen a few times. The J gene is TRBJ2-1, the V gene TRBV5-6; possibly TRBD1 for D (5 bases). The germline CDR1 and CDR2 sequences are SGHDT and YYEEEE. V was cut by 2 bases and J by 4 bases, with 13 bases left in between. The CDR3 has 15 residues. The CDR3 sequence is CASSFGARGYNEQFF. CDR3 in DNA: TGTGCCAGCAGCTTTGGGGCTAGGGGATACAATGAGCAGTTCTTC.

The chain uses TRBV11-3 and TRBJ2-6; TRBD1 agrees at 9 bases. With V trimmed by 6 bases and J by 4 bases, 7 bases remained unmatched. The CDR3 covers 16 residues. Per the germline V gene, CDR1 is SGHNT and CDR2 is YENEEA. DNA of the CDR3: TGTGCCAGCAGAACACAGGGGGCGCAAGGGGCCAACGTCCTGACTTTC. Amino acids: CASRTQGAQGANVLTF. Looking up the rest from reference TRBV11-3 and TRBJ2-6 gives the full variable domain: EAGVVQSPRYKIIEKKQPVAFWCNPISGHNTLYWYLQNLGQGPELLIRYENEEAVDDSQLPKDRFSAERLKGVDSTLKIQPAELGDSAVYLCASRTQGAQGANVLTFGAGSRLTVL.